This T cell receptor beta chain was identified in a study of T cells in localized non-small cell lung cancer. Findings and limits, study-wide: Higher adjacent-lung clonality was associated with shorter survival. Only one tumor region went through sequencing, so heterogeneity may still be there.

On this clone itself: The antigen is unknown.

The repertoire was sequenced with immunoSEQ multiplex PCR; TCRdb's copy has only in-frame clones and lacks some. The sample yields about 59,000 clones, 90% to 95% seen once. The germline CDR1 and CDR2 sequences are ENHRY and SYGVKD. The V end was cut by 11 bases, the J end by 5 bases, with 15 bases between. This CDR3 has 13 residues. The material was peripheral blood, obtained before any cancer treatment. This TCR came from a man aged 40 to 70 with stage I lung adenocarcinoma. V and J are TRBV10-3 and TRBJ2-2; D might be TRBD1 or TRBD2, each matching 5 bases. In nucleotides, the CDR3 is TGTGCCGCTCAGGGACGGGATACCGGGGAGCTGTTTTTT. Its translation: CAAQGRDTGELFF.